The 4 T cell receptor beta chains below were found in one sample sequenced in a study of cytomegalovirus exposure and HLA in healthy donors. Both 60 Vbeta primers and 13 Jbeta primers went into the PCR. The protocol was immunoSEQ multiplex PCR, while the TCRdb copy is restricted to in-frame clones and leaves out a portion. The data hold about 160,000 clones, with roughly four fifths observed a single time. The sequenced material came from PBMCs. All receptors come from a man aged 40-49 years in good health and CMV-seronegative.

This clone was seen a few times. The chain uses TRBV4-1 and TRBJ1-5; tentative D call: TRBD1 (6 bases). This CDR3 spans 16 amino acids. Germline-derived CDR1 and CDR2 are MGHRA and YSYEKL. Trimming left V 0 bases short and J 3 bases short, with 12 bases between. Here the CDR3 reads CASSQDRGENNQPQHF. As DNA, the CDR3 is TGCGCCAGCAGCCAAGACAGGGGCGAGAACAATCAGCCCCAGCATTTT.

The rearrangement uses TRBV5-1 and TRBJ2-2, with 12 bases lining up with TRBD2. CDR1 and CDR2 from the germline V gene are SGHRS and YFSETQ. V shed 6 bases, J shed 0 bases, and the junction held 0 bases outside the gene matches. The CDR3 spans 15 residues. The CDR3: CASTSGGANTGELFF. The CDR3 coding sequence is TGCGCCAGCACTAGCGGGGGGGCGAACACCGGGGAGCTGTTTTTT.

V is TRBV5-5 and J is TRBJ1-1; 10 bases are shared with TRBD1. With 5 bases clipped from V and 0 bases from J, the junction kept 4 bases outside the gene matches. The CDR3 covers 15 residues. Germline CDR1 and CDR2: SGHKS and YYEKEE (reference sequence). The CDR3 spells CASRGTGAMNTEAFF. In DNA form, the CDR3 reads TGTGCCAGCAGGGGGACAGGGGCGATGAACACTGAAGCTTTCTTT.

The V and J genes are TRBV12-5 and TRBJ2-3; TRBD2 matches 13 bases. The V gene end was trimmed by 11 bases and the J gene end by 1 base; junction bases not matched to a gene: 0. CDR1 is LGHNT and CDR2 is FRNRAP in the germline V gene. The CDR3 sequence is 13 residues long. The CDR3 bases are TGTGCTGGGACTAGCGGGGGCACAGATACGCAGTATTTT. This encodes CAGTSGGTDTQYF.